These 3 T cell receptor beta chains originate from one sample sequenced in a study of cytomegalovirus exposure and HLA in healthy donors. The PCR was carried out with 60 Vbeta primers and 13 Jbeta primers. Sequencing was performed with immunoSEQ multiplex PCR; in TCRdb, only in-frame clones are kept and a portion is missing. The sample carries some 63,000 clones, 75% to 85% recorded once. Specimen: PBMCs. These receptors were collected from a human donor in good health.

The gene calls are TRBV19 and TRBJ2-5; TRBD1 is a possible D gene (6 bases). With 4 bases removed from V and 4 bases from J, the gap between germline ends came to 25 bases. Germline lookup yields CDR1 LNHDA and CDR2 SQIVND (reference sequence). The CDR3 totals 18 residues. CDR3 sequence: CASSNLQMTGGLIETQYF. The CDR3 DNA is TGTGCCAGTAGTAATCTCCAGATGACTGGGGGCTTGATAGAGACCCAGTACTTC.

The chain has TRBV28 and TRBJ1-5; D gene ambiguous. Germline assignment: CDR1 MDHEN and CDR2 SYDVKM. V lost 2 bases and J lost 8, with 10 bases in between. The CDR3 is 13 amino acids. The CDR3 spells CASSLIQPEPQHF. The CDR3 coding sequence is TGTGCCAGCAGTTTAATACAACCAGAGCCCCAGCATTTT.

The chain uses TRBV18 and TRBJ2-2; D perhaps matches TRBD1 (7 bases). Trimming removed 3 bases at V and 2 bases at J, with 13 bases between. The CDR3 has 16 residues. In germline, CDR1 is KGHSH, CDR2 LQKENI. The CDR3 reads CASSPQGDLNTGELFF. The CDR3, as DNA: TGTGCCAGCTCACCTCAGGGGGACTTAAACACCGGGGAGCTGTTTTTT.